What follows are 28 T cell receptor beta chains derived from one specimen sequenced in a study of blood T cell repertoires in COVID-19. Here immunoSEQ multiplex PCR was the method, and the copy in TCRdb shows in-frame clones only, minus some. This sample has 80,000 to 100,000 clones, with more than 80% found just once. The material sequenced was peripheral blood. The receptors derive from an older woman with acute or convalescent COVID-19.

The chain employs TRBV28 and TRBJ1-6; D gene unclear. CDR1 MDHEN and CDR2 SYDVKM come from the germline V gene. The CDR3 is made up of 14 amino acids. V shed 2 bases and J shed 10 bases, with 12 bases lying between them. The CDR3 coding sequence is TGTGCCAGCAGTTTAGTATCCGCGGAGTCACCCCTCCACTTT. Translating gives CASSLVSAESPLHF.

The rearrangement joins TRBV7-9 to TRBJ2-7; perhaps TRBD2 as D (6 bases). This CDR3 comprises 15 residues. The V gene's germline CDR1 is SEHNR and CDR2 FQNEAQ (reference sequence). V lost 5 bases, J lost 0 bases, and 14 bases lay in between. As DNA, the CDR3 is TGTGCCAGCAGCCCTCGATGGGGGGACTCCTACGAGCAGTACTTC. Protein sequence: CASSPRWGDSYEQYF.

This clone has just one count. V usage is TRBV6-5 and J usage is TRBJ1-1; no clear D gene. In germline, CDR1 is MNHEY, CDR2 SVGAGI. Trimming took 2 bases from V and 1 from J, leaving 14 bases between them. The CDR3 runs 16 residues. The chain's CDR3 is CASSYRRQAWNTEAFF. The CDR3 DNA follows: TGTGCCAGCAGTTACCGTAGACAAGCATGGAACACTGAAGCTTTCTTT.

This chain links TRBV5-4 with TRBJ2-7; 11 nucleotides match TRBD1. V shed 5 bases, J shed 1 base, and the junction held 5 bases outside the gene matches. Per germline, CDR1 SGHNT and CDR2 YYREEE (reference sequence). The CDR3 runs 15 residues. The CDR3 protein is CASSRTGGRSYEQYF. The CDR3 region has the DNA TGTGCCAGCAGTCGGACAGGGGGCCGGTCCTACGAGCAGTACTTC.

The J gene is TRBJ2-1, the V gene TRBV5-1; 8 nucleotides align to TRBD1. This CDR3 contains 16 residues. The junction had 8 bases not matched to a gene; V was cut back by 0 bases and J by 6 bases. CDR1 SGHRS and CDR2 YFSETQ come from the germline V gene. The chain's CDR3 is CASSLGGQGPSNEQFF. CDR3 DNA sequence: TGCGCCAGCAGCTTGGGAGGACAGGGACCCTCCAATGAGCAGTTCTTC. Filled out from reference TRBV5-1 and TRBJ2-1, the complete variable domain reads KAGVTQTPRYLIKTRGQQVTLSCSPISGHRSVSWYQQTPGQGLQFLFEYFSETQRNKGNFPGRFSGRQFSNSRSEMNVSTLELGDSALYLCASSLGGQGPSNEQFFGPGTRLTVL.

This clone was detected only once. This chain uses TRBV28 with TRBJ2-5; 10 bases line up with TRBD1. J gave up 6 bases and V 5 bases, and 9 bases lay outside the gene matches. The CDR3 is 15 amino acids. Germline lookup yields CDR1 MDHEN and CDR2 SYDVKM. The CDR3 is CASSQGQGVLKTQYF. CDR3 DNA: TGTGCCAGCAGTCAAGGACAGGGGGTCTTGAAGACCCAGTACTTC. Full variable domain (outside the CDR3, taken from reference TRBV28 and TRBJ2-5): DVKVTQSSRYLVKRTGEKVFLECVQDMDHENMFWYRQDPGLGLRLIYFSYDVKMKEKGDIPEGYSVSREKKERFSLILESASTNQTSMYLCASSQGQGVLKTQYFGPGTRLLVL.

The chain links TRBV6-2 or TRBV6-3 to TRBJ2-3; D is unresolved. Deletions cut 6 bases from V and 5 bases from J, with 9 bases between. This CDR3 region has 12 residues. Germline V CDR1 and CDR2: MNHEY, SVGEGT. CDR3 coding DNA: TGTGCCAGCAGCCCTCCGGGAGATACGCAGTATTTT. Amino acids: CASSPPGDTQYF.

This chain links TRBV19 with TRBJ1-6; 11 bases fit TRBD1. Looked up from germline, CDR1 is LNHDA and CDR2 is SQIVND (reference sequence). V dropped 6 bases and J dropped 7; count of bases not matched to a gene: 8. The CDR3 totals 16 residues. The CDR3 sequence: CASSPGQGARNSPLHF. In DNA, the CDR3 is TGTGCCAGTAGCCCCGGACAGGGGGCCAGGAATTCACCCCTCCACTTT.

The V and J genes are TRBV2 and TRBJ1-2, with a weak D call TRBD1 (6 bases). The germline V gene encodes CDR1 SNHLY and CDR2 FYNNEI. V was cut by 4 bases and J by 3 bases, with 12 bases left in between. The CDR3 is 14 residues long. CDR3 in amino acids: CASSVRGADYGYTF. The DNA for the CDR3 is TGTGCCAGCAGTGTTCGGGGGGCCGACTATGGCTACACCTTC.

This chain uses TRBV4-2 with TRBJ2-1, with 8 bases identical to TRBD1. The CDR3 runs to 15 residues. Germline CDR1 is LGHNA and CDR2 is YNFKEQ. Unmatched junction bases numbered 5, after V lost 0 bases and J lost 7 bases. The CDR3, as DNA: TGTGCCAGCAGCCAAGACGGAACAGGGGGGAATGAGCAGTTCTTC. It specifies CASSQDGTGGNEQFF.

The V call is TRBV30, the J call TRBJ2-7; no clear D. Germline CDR1 GTSNPN, CDR2 SVGIG (reference sequence). CDR3 size: 13 residues. V lost 0 bases and J 5 bases, leaving 11 bases between the germline ends. CDR3 protein: CAWSVRTADEQYF. The DNA for the CDR3 is TGTGCCTGGAGTGTACGAACCGCGGACGAGCAGTACTTC. Drawing the rest from reference TRBV30 and TRBJ2-7, the complete variable domain is SQTIHQWPATLVQPVGSPLSLECTVEGTSNPNLYWYRQAAGRGLQLLFYSVGIGQISSEVPQNLSASRPQDRQFILSSKKLLLSDSGFYLCAWSVRTADEQYFGPGTRLTVT.

This clone was detected ten times or more. The chain is built from TRBV7-9 and TRBJ1-2; D is unclear. The CDR3 contains 16 residues. The V gene's germline CDR1 is SEHNR and CDR2 FQNEAQ (reference sequence). Trimming pared 7 bases from V and 0 bases from J, leaving 18 bases between. This chain's CDR3 is CASTPLRGISNYGYTF. In DNA form, the CDR3 reads TGTGCCAGCACCCCCCTTCGAGGGATCTCTAACTATGGCTACACCTTC.

This clone appeared a single time. The rearrangement links TRBV30 to TRBJ2-3, with TRBD1 matching over 9 bases. CDR1 is GTSNPN, CDR2 SVGIG, per germline (reference sequence). The CDR3 is 14 amino acids. J lost 3 bases, V lost 2 bases, and 3 bases had no gene match. The CDR3 sequence is CAWSPGTGTDTQYF. The CDR3 nucleotides are TGTGCCTGGAGTCCCGGGACAGGGACAGATACGCAGTATTTT.

The V and J genes are TRBV6-5 and TRBJ1-2; the D gene is possibly TRBD1 (5 bases). Germline assignment: CDR1 MNHEY and CDR2 SVGAGI. The V gene lost 6 bases and the J gene lost 2 bases, with 10 bases spanning the gap. This CDR3 has 13 amino acids. The CDR3 protein is CASRGPGNYGYTF. DNA of the CDR3: TGTGCCAGCAGGGGTCCAGGGAACTATGGCTACACCTTC.

The J gene is TRBJ2-3, the V gene TRBV27, with 7 bases aligning to TRBD1. This CDR3 has 14 residues. The ends lost 6 bases at V and 5 bases at J; junction bases unmatched: 8. The V gene's germline CDR1 is MNHEY and CDR2 SMNVEV (reference sequence). The CDR3 DNA is TGTGCCAGCAGCCTTACAGGGGTTGAAGATACGCAGTATTTT. Translated, it gives CASSLTGVEDTQYF.

The chain carries TRBV7-9 and TRBJ2-5; 9 nucleotides match TRBD2. The V and J ends lost 3 bases and 5 bases, in that order; junction bases with no gene match: 4. The CDR3 contains 14 residues. Germline lookup yields CDR1 SEHNR and CDR2 FQNEAQ (reference sequence). Here the CDR3 reads CASSLRGGRETQYF. CDR3 nucleotides: TGTGCCAGCAGCTTGCGGGGGGGCCGGGAGACCCAGTACTTC.

The chain links TRBV4-1 to TRBJ2-7; 9 bases align to TRBD1. Germline CDR1 and CDR2: MGHRA and YSYEKL. V shed 5 bases, J shed 2 bases, and the junction held 4 bases outside the gene matches. The CDR3 totals 14 residues. The CDR3: CASSSGQGTYEQYF. In nucleotides, the CDR3 is TGCGCCAGCAGCTCTGGACAGGGGACCTACGAGCAGTACTTC.

The chain combines TRBV2 with TRBJ2-7; D is uncertain. Looked up from germline, CDR1 is SNHLY and CDR2 is FYNNEI. CDR3 length equals 14 residues. V lost 0 bases, J lost 3 bases, and 9 bases lay in between. CDR3: CASSEAFSGYEQYF. In DNA, the CDR3 is TGTGCCAGCAGTGAAGCGTTTTCGGGCTACGAGCAGTACTTC.

The genes are TRBV3-1 (or the pseudogene TRBV3-2) and TRBJ2-7; possibly TRBD1 for D (5 bases). This CDR3 contains 16 residues. V gave up 4 bases and J gave up 9 bases, with 25 bases separating them. Germline loops: CDR1 LGHDT, CDR2 YNNKEL (reference sequence). CDR3 in amino acids: CASSPQRTLQRSRQYF. The DNA for the CDR3 is TGTGCCAGCAGCCCGCAACGGACACTCCAACGAAGTCGGCAGTACTTC.

The CDR3 spells CASSGRGTDTQYF. The CDR3 coding sequence is TGTGCCAGTAGTGGCAGGGGCACAGATACGCAGTATTTT. The V call is TRBV19, the J call TRBJ2-3; maybe TRBD1 (5 bases). CDR1 is LNHDA and CDR2 is SQIVND in the germline V gene (reference sequence). The V gene lost 5 bases and the J gene lost 1 base, with 7 bases spanning the gap. The CDR3 runs 13 residues. The whole variable domain, filled in from reference TRBV19 and TRBJ2-3, reads DGGITQSPKYLFRKEGQNVTLSCEQNLNHDAMYWYRQDPGQGLRLIYYSQIVNDFQKGDIAEGYSVSREKKESFPLTVTSAQKNPTAFYLCASSGRGTDTQYFGPGTRLTVL.

This chain links TRBV3-1 (or the pseudogene TRBV3-2) with TRBJ1-4; a possible D gene is TRBD1 (5 bases). Germline loops: CDR1 LGHDT, CDR2 YNNKEL (reference sequence). The CDR3 length is 13 residues. V shed 1 base and J shed 8 bases, with 8 bases lying between them. The CDR3: CASSQVTAEKLFF. DNA of the CDR3: TGTGCCAGCAGCCAAGTGACAGCGGAAAAACTGTTTTTT.

The V and J genes are TRBV6-5 and TRBJ1-1; D is ambiguous. Trimming pared 6 bases from V and 5 bases from J, leaving 13 bases between. The CDR3 spans 13 residues. Germline V gene sequence: CDR1 MNHEY, CDR2 SVGAGI. The CDR3 is CASSEGQRTEAFF. The CDR3 bases are TGTGCCAGCAGCGAGGGTCAGAGAACTGAAGCTTTCTTT.

The CDR3 spells CASSQVQGLAGLEQYF. CDR3 nucleotides: TGTGCCAGCAGCCAAGTCCAGGGACTAGCGGGGCTTGAGCAGTACTTC. The rearrangement uses TRBV4-2 and TRBJ2-7, with TRBD2 identical over 13 bases. The CDR3 is 16 residues long. Germline trimming cut 1 base from V and 7 bases from J; bases unmatched to any gene: 7. Germline CDR1 LGHNA, CDR2 YNFKEQ.

The V gene is TRBV7-9, the J gene TRBJ1-2, with D possibly matching TRBD1 (5 bases). Germline loops: CDR1 SEHNR, CDR2 FQNEAQ (reference sequence). CDR3 length: 15 residues. V lost 4 bases and J 7 bases, leaving 19 bases between the germline ends. CDR3 sequence (DNA): TGTGCCAGCAGCTCAACAACCCGGCAGGGCTCTGGCTACACCTTC. Its translation: CASSSTTRQGSGYTF.

The V call is TRBV29-1, the J call TRBJ2-3; D unresolved. Germline CDR1 is SQVTM and CDR2 is ANQGSEA. This CDR3 has 11 amino acids. V lost 5 bases, J lost 6 bases, and 9 bases lay in between. The CDR3 DNA reads as TGCAGCGTTAGCCCCGTCGATACGCAGTATTTT. This translates into CSVSPVDTQYF.

This chain links TRBV7-2 with TRBJ1-5, with D possibly matching TRBD1 (6 bases). Looked up from germline, CDR1 is SGHTA and CDR2 is FQGNSA. V was trimmed by 6 bases and J by 7 bases, leaving 13 bases between them. There are 13 residues in the CDR3. The CDR3 sequence is CASRRGAGQPQHF. The DNA of the CDR3 is TGTGCCAGCAGGCGGGGGGCAGGACAGCCCCAGCATTTT. Filled out from reference TRBV7-2 and TRBJ1-5, the complete variable domain reads GAGVSQSPSNKVTEKGKDVELRCDPISGHTALYWYRQSLGQGLEFLIYFQGNSAPDKSGLPSDRFSAERTGGSVSTLTIQRTQQEDSAVYLCASRRGAGQPQHFGDGTRLSIL.

This clone turned up a few times. The rearrangement uses TRBV2 and TRBJ1-4; D is perhaps TRBD1 (5 bases). Looked up from germline, CDR1 is SNHLY and CDR2 is FYNNEI. V lost 4 bases to trimming and J lost 3 bases, with 9 bases between them. The CDR3 extends over 14 amino acids. The CDR3 DNA is TGTGCCAGCAGTGGTGGAGGGGCTAATGAAAAACTGTTTTTT. Translation: CASSGGGANEKLFF.

The CDR3 DNA follows: TGTGCCAGCAGCTCGCGTAGTTTCGAGCAGTACTTC. Its protein is CASSSRSFEQYF. The chain carries TRBV12-3 or TRBV12-4 and TRBJ2-7; no clear D. Trimming shortened V by 6 bases and J by 6 bases, and 12 bases separated the two germline ends. The CDR3 sequence is 12 residues long.